This T cell receptor beta chain was found in a study of T cell responses to AZD1222 COVID-19 vaccine. Study-level findings and limits: When two AZD1222 doses had been given, Spike-specific TCR breadth and depth rose. Possibly, clonal diversity was underestimated; donors were largely white British and included more females.

The repertoire was sequenced with immunoSEQ multiplex PCR; TCRdb's copy has only in-frame clones and lacks some. The table lists approximately 130,000 clones, 80% to 95% of them singletons, with 4% to 4.5% in the top ten. A note on this clone: The antigen is undetermined.

The clonotype originates from an adult who received the MenACWY meningococcal vaccine as a control. Sequencing was performed on peripheral blood, taken 28 days after the second dose of the MenACWY control vaccine.

The CDR3 here is CASSFGGREETQYF. In DNA form, the CDR3 reads TGTGCCAGCAGCTTTGGGGGCCGGGAAGAGACCCAGTACTTC. The chain carries TRBV7-2 and TRBJ2-5; perhaps TRBD1 as D (6 bases). The CDR3 runs 14 residues. V was pared by 3 bases and J by 3 bases, with 11 bases between. Germline CDR1 and CDR2: SGHTA and FQGNSA.